Listed below are T cell receptor beta chains from one sample, sequenced in a study of T-cell reconstitution after alpha-beta-depleted transplantation in children. TCRdb passed the PCR reads through MiXCR, listing each CDR3 protein once. The data show nearly 400,000 distinct CDR3 sequences, roughly 22% seen once. Here the sequenced sample was PBMCs from the stem cell graft donor, taken from the stem cell graft. These TCRs come from a human donor who donated a stem cell graft to a child with acute myeloid leukemia. The CDR3 runs from the conserved cysteine through the conserved F or W. A D gene is named only where the DNA matches it firmly. The size field is filled for only some rows; it gives once, few, many or a size class.

j_call | d_call | clone_size | v_call | cdr3_nt | cdr3_aa
TRBJ2-2 | TRBD2 | many | TRBV20-1 | TGCAGTGCTGGGACTAGCGGTAACACCGGGGAGCTGTTTTTT | CSAGTSGNTGELFF
TRBJ2-2 | NA | few | TRBV12-3/TRBV12-4 | TGTGCCAGCGGTTACACGACCGGGGAGCTGTTTTTT | CASGYTTGELFF
TRBJ2-7 | TRBD2 | many | TRBV20-1 | TGCAGTGCTAGAGCTACGGTTGAGGTCACTAGCGGCGAGCAGTACTTC | CSARATVEVTSGEQYF
TRBJ2-7 | TRBD1 | NA | TRBV5-6 | TGTGCCAGCAGCGACACCGGGACAGGGGTCGACGAGCAGTACTTC | CASSDTGTGVDEQYF
TRBJ2-5 | TRBD2 | NA | TRBV5-1 | TGCGCCAGCAGCCCCGGAGGCGGGAGGAAAGAGACCCAGTACTTC | CASSPGGGRKETQYF
TRBJ2-7 | NA | few | TRBV5-5 | TGTGCCAGCAGCTTGTCTTTAGGGCGGCGGGACCACCCCTACGAGCAGTACTTC | CASSLSLGRRDHPYEQYF
TRBJ1-2 | NA | few | TRBV12-3/TRBV12-4 | TGTGCCAGCAGTTTCGGACGGAATGGCTACACCTTC | CASSFGRNGYTF
TRBJ2-1 | NA | many | TRBV20-1 | TGCAGTGCTACTAGAACGGCAACCTTGGGTGAGCAGTTCTTC | CSATRTATLGEQFF
TRBJ2-7 | NA | few | TRBV20-1 | TGCAGTGCTAGAGATCCGAGGTACCACGAGCAGTACTTC | CSARDPRYHEQYF
TRBJ2-7 | NA | few | TRBV20-1 | TGCAGTGCTAGAAGGGGAATCTACGAGCAGTACTTC | CSARRGIYEQYF
TRBJ2-2 | NA | few | TRBV12-3/TRBV12-4 | TGTGCCAGCAGCCTAACTCCGAGACCAGAGATGAACACCGGGGAGCTGTTTTTT | CASSLTPRPEMNTGELFF
TRBJ1-1 | NA | NA | TRBV4-1 | TGCGCCAGCAGCCAACGCCTTGGAGAGAACACTGAAGCTTTCTTT | CASSQRLGENTEAFF
TRBJ2-1 | TRBD1 | few | TRBV24-1 | TGTGCCACCAGGGACAGGGGGCCGCTGGGACTCAATGAGCAGTTCTTC | CATRDRGPLGLNEQFF
TRBJ1-2 | NA | many | TRBV4-1 | TGCGCCAGCAGCCAAGAGGAGGCATTCGGCTACACCTTC | CASSQEEAFGYTF
TRBJ2-7 | TRBD2 | many | TRBV20-1 | TGCAGTGCTAGTCCTAAGAGGGGGACTAGCGGGAGCGAGCAGTACTTC | CSASPKRGTSGSEQYF
TRBJ1-3 | NA | few | TRBV5-1 | TGCGCCAGCAGCTTGGCCGTGGGGGCAAACACCATATATTTT | CASSLAVGANTIYF
TRBJ2-5 | TRBD2 | NA | TRBV7-7 | TGTGCCAGCAGCACCCGGACTAGCGGGGAAGAGACCCAGTACTTC | CASSTRTSGEETQYF
TRBJ2-5 | NA | many | TRBV29-1 | TGCAGCGACAAACAGGGGGGGACGGAGACCCAGTACTTC | CSDKQGGTETQYF
TRBJ2-7 | NA | few | TRBV20-1 | TGCAGTGCTAGACTACCCGTAGGGGTAACGAACGAGCAGTACTTC | CSARLPVGVTNEQYF
TRBJ2-1 | NA | NA | TRBV7-6 | TGTGCCAGCAGCTTATTGTCTGGCGGCGGGCTGAATGAGCAGTTCTTC | CASSLLSGGGLNEQFF
TRBJ2-7 | NA | NA | TRBV6-2/TRBV6-3 | TGTGCCAGCAGTTACTCGTCGGGCGAGCAGTACTTC | CASSYSSGEQYF
TRBJ1-1 | TRBD1 | NA | TRBV5-1 | TGCGCCAGCAGCTCCGGACAGGGTGAAGCTTTCTTT | CASSSGQGEAFF
TRBJ2-2 | NA | few | TRBV2 | TGTGCCAGCAGGGATCTAGCAGAAGGGGTCACCGGGGAGCTGTTTTTT | CASRDLAEGVTGELFF
TRBJ2-5 | NA | NA | TRBV12-3/TRBV12-4 | TGTGCCAGCAGTTTTATCTCAGACCAAGAGACCCAGTACTTC | CASSFISDQETQYF